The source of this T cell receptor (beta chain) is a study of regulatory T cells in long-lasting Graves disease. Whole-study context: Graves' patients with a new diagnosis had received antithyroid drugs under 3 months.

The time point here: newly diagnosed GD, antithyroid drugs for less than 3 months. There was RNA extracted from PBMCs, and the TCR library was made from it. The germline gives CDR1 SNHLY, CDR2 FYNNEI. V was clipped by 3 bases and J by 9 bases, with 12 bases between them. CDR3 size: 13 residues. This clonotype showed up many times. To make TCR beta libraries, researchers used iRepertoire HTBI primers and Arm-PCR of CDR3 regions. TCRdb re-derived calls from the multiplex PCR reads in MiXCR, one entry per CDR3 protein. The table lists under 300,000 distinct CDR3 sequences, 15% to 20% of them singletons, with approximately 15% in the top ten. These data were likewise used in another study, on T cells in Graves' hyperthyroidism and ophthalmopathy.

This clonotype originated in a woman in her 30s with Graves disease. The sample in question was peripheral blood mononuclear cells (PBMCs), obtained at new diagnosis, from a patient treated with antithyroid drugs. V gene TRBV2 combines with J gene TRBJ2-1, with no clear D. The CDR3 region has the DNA TGTGCCAGCAGTGAGGACCAGCTAAGTGAGCAGTTCTTC. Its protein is CASSEDQLSEQFF.